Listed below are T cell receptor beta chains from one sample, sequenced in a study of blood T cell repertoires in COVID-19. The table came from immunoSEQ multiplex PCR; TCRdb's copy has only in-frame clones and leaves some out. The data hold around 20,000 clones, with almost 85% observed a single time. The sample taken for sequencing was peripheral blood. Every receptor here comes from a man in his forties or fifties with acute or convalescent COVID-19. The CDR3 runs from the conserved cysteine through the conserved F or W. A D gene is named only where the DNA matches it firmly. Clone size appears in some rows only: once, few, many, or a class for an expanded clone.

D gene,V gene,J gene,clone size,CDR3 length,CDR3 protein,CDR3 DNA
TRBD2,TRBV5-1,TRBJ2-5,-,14,CASSLFGTRETQYF,TGCGCCAGCAGCTTGTTTGGGACTAGGGAGACCCAGTACTTC
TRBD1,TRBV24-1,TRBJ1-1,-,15,CATSGGAQGAIEAFF,TGTGCCACCAGTGGGGGGGCACAGGGGGCGATTGAAGCTTTCTTT
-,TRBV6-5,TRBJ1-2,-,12,CASRAGAYGYTF,TGTGCCAGCAGGGCGGGGGCTTATGGCTACACCTTC
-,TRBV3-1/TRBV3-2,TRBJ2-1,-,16,CASSQGALKGGNEQFF,TGTGCCAGCAGCCAAGGGGCACTGAAGGGAGGTAATGAGCAGTTCTTC
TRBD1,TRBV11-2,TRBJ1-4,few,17,CASSRGTGGSTNEKLFF,TGTGCCAGCAGCCGAGGGACAGGGGGTTCAACTAATGAAAAACTGTTTTTT
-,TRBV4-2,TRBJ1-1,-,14,CASSQDPTAREAFF,TGTGCCAGCAGCCAAGACCCGACGGCCAGGGAAGCTTTCTTT
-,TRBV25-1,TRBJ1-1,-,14,CASSRLDHDTEAFF,TGTGCCAGCAGCAGACTCGACCACGACACTGAAGCTTTCTTT
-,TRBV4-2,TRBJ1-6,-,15,CASSPTRGRESPLHF,TGTGCCAGCAGTCCTACTCGGGGAAGGGAATCACCCCTCCACTTT
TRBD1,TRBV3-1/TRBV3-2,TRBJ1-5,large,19,CASSPSWGQGAVSNQPQHF,TGTGCCAGCAGCCCGTCTTGGGGACAGGGGGCTGTAAGCAATCAGCCCCAGCATTTT
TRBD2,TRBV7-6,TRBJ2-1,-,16,CASSEGLAGEQNEQFF,TGTGCCAGCAGCGAGGGACTAGCGGGAGAACAAAATGAGCAGTTCTTC
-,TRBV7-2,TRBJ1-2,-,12,CASSPDFNGYTF,TGTGCCAGCAGCCCTGACTTTAACGGCTACACCTTC
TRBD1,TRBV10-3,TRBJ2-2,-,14,CAISTGVVSGELFF,TGTGCCATCAGTACAGGGGTGGTTTCCGGGGAGCTGTTTTTT
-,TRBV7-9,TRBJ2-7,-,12,CASSLTAYEQYF,TGTGCCAGCTCCCTTACAGCTTACGAGCAGTACTTC
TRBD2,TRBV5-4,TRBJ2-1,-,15,CASSLTSGRYNEQFF,TGTGCCAGCAGCCTGACTAGCGGGAGGTACAATGAGCAGTTCTTC
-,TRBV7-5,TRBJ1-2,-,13,CARSLVGGGGYTF,TGTGCCAGAAGCCTGGTCGGGGGGGGAGGCTACACCTTC
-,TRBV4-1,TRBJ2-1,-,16,CASSRIQVASYNEQFF,TGCGCCAGCAGCCGAATACAGGTGGCCTCCTACAATGAGCAGTTCTTC
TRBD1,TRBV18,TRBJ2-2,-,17,CASSPTGGKKAGGELFF,TGTGCCAGCTCACCAACAGGGGGAAAGAAAGCCGGCGGGGAGCTGTTTTTT
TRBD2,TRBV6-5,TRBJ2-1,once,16,CASSSSSSGSYNEQFF,TGTGCCAGCAGTTCCTCCTCTAGCGGATCCTACAATGAGCAGTTCTTC
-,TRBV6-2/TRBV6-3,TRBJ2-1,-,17,CASSYRGKGQSINEQFF,TGTGCCAGCAGTTACAGGGGGAAGGGACAATCGATAAATGAGCAGTTCTTC
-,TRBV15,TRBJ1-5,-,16,CATSRDPGQRNQPQHF,TGTGCCACCAGCAGAGATCCCGGACAGCGCAATCAGCCCCAGCATTTT
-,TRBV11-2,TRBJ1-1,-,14,CASSSAGGVAEAFF,TGTGCCAGCAGCTCGGCGGGGGGGGTAGCTGAAGCTTTCTTT
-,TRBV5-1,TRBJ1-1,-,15,CASSLAAGMNTEAFF,TGCGCCAGCAGCTTGGCCGCCGGGATGAACACTGAAGCTTTCTTT
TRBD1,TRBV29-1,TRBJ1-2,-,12,CSVPGQGGGYTF,TGCAGCGTACCGGGACAGGGGGGAGGCTACACCTTC
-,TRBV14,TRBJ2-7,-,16,CASSQDIPGRTYEQYF,TGTGCCAGCAGCCAAGATATTCCAGGCCGAACCTACGAGCAGTACTTC
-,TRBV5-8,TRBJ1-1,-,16,CASSPRVAESNTEAFF,TGTGCCAGCAGCCCGAGGGTGGCAGAATCGAACACTGAAGCTTTCTTT
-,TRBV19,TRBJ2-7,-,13,CASRGHLSYEQYF,TGTGCCAGTAGAGGACACCTCTCCTACGAGCAGTACTTC
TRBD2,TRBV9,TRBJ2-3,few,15,CASSAGTSGQHTQYF,TGTGCCAGCAGCGCAGGGACTAGCGGCCAGCATACGCAGTATTTT
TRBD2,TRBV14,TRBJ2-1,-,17,CASSKSISGSRVNEQFF,TGTGCCAGCAGCAAGTCCATTAGCGGGAGCCGGGTCAATGAGCAGTTCTTC
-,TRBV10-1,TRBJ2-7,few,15,CASSEVRGDSYEQYF,TGCGCCAGCAGTGAGGTGCGGGGTGACTCCTACGAGCAGTACTTC
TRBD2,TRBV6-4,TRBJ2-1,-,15,CASSDSAGGYNEQFF,TGTGCCAGCAGTGACTCAGCGGGAGGCTACAATGAGCAGTTCTTC
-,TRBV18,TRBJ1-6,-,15,CASSLGGSYNSPLHF,TGTGCCAGCTCATTGGGAGGCTCCTATAATTCACCCCTCCACTTT
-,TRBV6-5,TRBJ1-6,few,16,CASSYSGVGRDSPLHF,TGTGCCAGCAGTTACTCGGGGGTAGGGCGGGACTCACCCCTCCACTTT
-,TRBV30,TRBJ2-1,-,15,CAWSPFIAASTEQFF,TGTGCCTGGAGTCCGTTTATAGCGGCATCCACCGAGCAGTTCTTC
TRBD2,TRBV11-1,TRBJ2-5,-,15,CASSPGTSGQETQYF,TGTGCCAGCAGCCCAGGGACTAGCGGGCAAGAGACCCAGTACTTC
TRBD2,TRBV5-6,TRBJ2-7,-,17,CASSLNSGGPLSYEQYF,TGTGCCAGCAGCTTGAATAGCGGGGGACCACTCTCCTACGAGCAGTACTTC
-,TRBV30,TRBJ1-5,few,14,CAWSDRAFNQPQHF,TGTGCCTGGAGTGACAGGGCGTTCAATCAGCCCCAGCATTTT
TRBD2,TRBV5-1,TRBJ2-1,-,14,CASSSMTSLNEQFF,TGCGCCAGCAGCTCCATGACTAGCCTTAATGAGCAGTTCTTC
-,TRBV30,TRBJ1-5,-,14,CAWRAGYSNQPQHF,TGTGCCTGGAGGGCAGGATATAGCAATCAGCCCCAGCATTTT
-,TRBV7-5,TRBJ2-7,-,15,CARRPLAGGTYEQYF,TGTGCCAGAAGACCACTAGCGGGAGGAACCTACGAGCAGTACTTC
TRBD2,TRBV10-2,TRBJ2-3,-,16,CASSPQLAGTTDTQYF,TGCGCCAGCAGTCCTCAACTAGCGGGAACAACAGATACGCAGTATTTT
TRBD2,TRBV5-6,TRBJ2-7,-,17,CASSLRVSTSGFYEQYF,TGTGCCAGCAGCTTGCGAGTTTCGACTAGCGGTTTTTACGAGCAGTACTTC
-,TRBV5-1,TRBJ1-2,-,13,CASRPAGGYGYTF,TGCGCCAGCAGACCTGCGGGCGGCTATGGCTACACCTTC